A selection of T cell receptor beta chains follows, all from one sample in a study of blood T cells in healthy people across ages. From the 5' RACE reads, TCRdb called clonotypes with MiXCR, one entry per CDR3 protein. The sample includes some 1.5 million distinct CDR3 sequences, 25% to 30% of them seen just once. The material sequenced was blood. The origin of the receptors is a woman in her 30s in good health. The CDR3 runs from the conserved cysteine through the conserved F or W. A D gene is named only where the DNA matches it firmly. Where a row states a size, it is once, few, many or the class of an expanded clone; other rows omit it.

V: TRBV12-3/TRBV12-4
size: .
J: TRBJ2-1
D: .
DNA: TGTGCCAGCAGTTTAGCCTCGGGGGAGCGGAATGAGCAGTTCTTC
CDR3: CASSLASGERNEQFF

V: TRBV11-1
size: .
J: TRBJ2-1
D: .
DNA: TGTGCCAGCAGCTTAGTACGGAGAGACAATGAGCAGTTCTTC
CDR3: CASSLVRRDNEQFF

V: TRBV6-5
size: .
J: TRBJ1-3
D: TRBD1
DNA: TGTGCCAGCAGTTACACGCGGACAGGGAACAACTCTGGAAACACCATATATTTT
CDR3: CASSYTRTGNNSGNTIYF

V: TRBV7-2
size: .
J: TRBJ2-4
D: .
DNA: TGTGCCAACAGCTTGACGCACATTCAGTACTTC
CDR3: CANSLTHIQYF

V: TRBV10-2
size: few
J: TRBJ2-4
D: TRBD2
DNA: TGCGCCAGCGGGATGATCGGGACTAGCGGGAGTGACATTCAGTACTTC
CDR3: CASGMIGTSGSDIQYF

V: TRBV29-1
size: .
J: TRBJ2-1
D: .
DNA: TGCAGCGTGGAGGTGGGTGGTGAGCAGTTCTTC
CDR3: CSVEVGGEQFF

V: TRBV7-9
size: few
J: TRBJ2-7
D: TRBD1
DNA: TGTGCCAGCACCCGCCCGGGACAGGGGAACTACGAGCAGTACTTC
CDR3: CASTRPGQGNYEQYF

V: TRBV18
size: .
J: TRBJ2-3
D: .
DNA: TGTGCCAGCCACCGGGGCGCAGATACGCAGTATTTT
CDR3: CASHRGADTQYF

V: TRBV5-1
size: many
J: TRBJ2-1
D: .
DNA: TGCGCCAGCAGCTTGCTCAGCGGCTCCACCCATGAGCAGTTCTTC
CDR3: CASSLLSGSTHEQFF

V: TRBV7-2
size: .
J: TRBJ2-5
D: .
DNA: TGTGCCGGCACCCCCCAGTGGGCAGGGGAGACCCAGTACTTC
CDR3: CAGTPQWAGETQYF

V: TRBV7-2
size: few
J: TRBJ2-7
D: TRBD2
DNA: TGTACCAGCAGCCATGAGGGACTAGCGGTAACCTACGAGCAGTACTTC
CDR3: CTSSHEGLAVTYEQYF

V: TRBV7-9
size: many
J: TRBJ2-3
D: .
DNA: TGTGCCAGCGGATTAGGAGGGGTCTACGATACGCAGTATTTT
CDR3: CASGLGGVYDTQYF

V: TRBV2
size: .
J: TRBJ2-1
D: .
DNA: TGTGCCAGCAGTGAGGAGGGACTGTGGGGGAATGAGCAGTTCTTC
CDR3: CASSEEGLWGNEQFF

V: TRBV29-1
size: many
J: TRBJ1-2
D: .
DNA: TGCAGCGTTGAAAAACAGATAGAGGGCTACACCTTC
CDR3: CSVEKQIEGYTF

V: TRBV3-1
size: many
J: TRBJ1-5
D: .
DNA: TGTGCCAGCAGCCAGGCCCTCAATCAGCCCCAGCATTTT
CDR3: CASSQALNQPQHF

V: TRBV20-1
size: many
J: TRBJ2-5
D: .
DNA: TGCAGTGCTAGAATCTCTCAAGAGACCCAGTACTTC
CDR3: CSARISQETQYF

V: TRBV28
size: few
J: TRBJ1-2
D: TRBD1
DNA: TGTGCCAGCAGTCTTACAGGGGGTCGGAGTAACTATGGCTACACCTTC
CDR3: CASSLTGGRSNYGYTF

V: TRBV9
size: many
J: TRBJ2-7
D: TRBD2
DNA: TGTGCCAGCAGCCGCGGGGAGGGCTCATACGACGAGCAGTACTTC
CDR3: CASSRGEGSYDEQYF

V: TRBV11-2
size: .
J: TRBJ2-3
D: .
DNA: TGTGCCAGCAGCTCGCAATACACGTCTAGCACAGATACGCAGTATTTT
CDR3: CASSSQYTSSTDTQYF

V: TRBV7-6
size: few
J: TRBJ1-2
D: .
DNA: TGTGCCAGCAGCTTAGCGCTCGGCAGGGTGGATGGCTACACCTTC
CDR3: CASSLALGRVDGYTF